This T cell receptor beta chain was obtained from a study of cytomegalovirus exposure and HLA in healthy donors (dated 2017 in TCRdb). As for the study more broadly: In an earlier analysis of fewer than 750 of the donors, 250 to 350 Gb of sequence data and 90 million to 120 million unique TCR beta sequences from 150 million to 200 million T cells were reported. Donor age, sex, ethnicity and CMV serostatus were compiled alongside the repertoire data. HLA typing included class I and class II loci at four-digit resolution. To predict cytomegalovirus infection status, the study combined high-throughput TCR immunosequencing, statistical association of individual TCRs with disease status, and machine learning. An earlier analysis of about 620 of the donors applied high-throughput TCR beta sequencing to assess whether each TCR beta V gene segment acted as functional or pseudogenic. Among around 400 genotyped donors of the cohort, an average of approximately 240,000 unique TCR beta nucleotide sequences was sequenced per donor, of which approximately 18% were non-productive. Of the 300 to 400 genotyped donors, approximately 80% fell in the genetic ancestry cluster associated with self-reported Caucasian donors. About 280 gigabases of sequencing data and around 88 million unique TCR sequences made up an early release that covered some 640 HLA-typed donors. Besides the first cohort of roughly 700 subjects, a separate validation cohort made up of 95 to 150 different subjects was used. To study patterns of TCR occurrence, a later analysis re-analyzed previously published TCR beta repertoires from around 700 donors and added high-resolution HLA genotyping. The study aimed to test whether cataloging public T cell receptors could reveal signatures of past pathogen exposure. A later genetic analysis used genome-wide SNP genotypes for about 60% of the 666 donors, treating that subset as a discovery cohort. Every repertoire in the discovery cohort had been generated on one and the same sequencing platform. The study profiled the T cell repertoires of 550 to 700 subjects by immunosequencing and related them to cytomegalovirus serostatus. Because of strong linkage in the cohort, roughly five DR-DQ haplotypes were treated as single units for association and clustering. The later analysis used no new phenotypic data to find candidate immune exposures, relying instead on TCR beta sequences and their occurrence across donors. Typing coverage differed by locus: A, B, C, DRB1 and DQB1 were typed in roughly 629-630 donors, DQA1 in about 500, DPA1 in approximately 610, and DPB1 in approximately 450. General findings and caveats noted by the study authors: A further reported finding was that TCR beta sequences accurately predicted the HLA-A and HLA-B alleles for most subjects in the first cohort. In an earlier analysis of a few hundred of the donors, most TCR beta V segments were observed in productive rearrangements about 87% or about 30% of the time, broadly matching IMGT annotations. Because counts were too low, fewer than 20 rarely observed V segments, including chromosome 9 orphons, were excluded from the earlier analysis of a few hundred of the donors. According to the authors, the approach could potentially be generalized to other disease states and immunological phenotypes. The 87-base-pair reads could not distinguish some IMGT-functional V segments, including TRBV6-2 and TRBV6-3, so those segments were excluded. V-gene and J-gene trimming of TCR beta chains was associated with a missense DCLRE1C variant in a later genetic analysis, and the association was replicated in an independent cohort. Because HLA typing was unavailable for some donors at each locus, only the typed subset was used in association tests. A later genetic analysis reported fewer N-insertions in productive TCRs among donors in an Asian-associated ancestry cluster than the roughly 670-donor mean. Compared with equally common non-associated chains, HLA-associated TCR beta chains in a later analysis were more clonally expanded and had lower generation probabilities. When HLA alleles, especially DR and DQ, strongly co-occurred, attributing TCR associations to individual alleles was difficult. Presence/absence analyses assumed roughly uniform sequencing depth across donors, an assumption that may not hold. In a later analysis, the rate of TCR association differed among HLA loci, with DRB1 alleles having the most associated TCRs and HLA-C alleles having the fewest. At a false discovery rate of 0.05, a later analysis linked under 20,000 TCR beta sequences to specific HLA alleles. In both the original and validation cohorts, the classifier was reported to diagnose cytomegalovirus status with high specificity and sensitivity. The only immune exposure information available for the cohort was CMV serostatus. In vitro tests confirmed that a few of the cytomegalovirus-associated TCR beta chains recognize cytomegalovirus antigens. While some public TCRs were present in many individuals, most TCR sequences turned up only very rarely across donors. A later analysis reported that several top co-occurrence clusters appeared linked to parvovirus B19, influenza, CMV and Epstein-Barr virus. This cohort had only TCR beta chains sequenced, and the lack of alpha or paired-chain data limited which features could be detected. The study listed 150 to 200 TCR beta chains as associated with cytomegalovirus. Linkage disequilibrium might explain the correlated functional status among segregating V segments, but an unknown experimental factor could not be excluded. According to a later analysis, most CMV-associated TCR beta chains appeared to be HLA-restricted, and the HLA associations seemed to be driven largely by CMV exposure. A cluster of highly shared sequence variants was judged likely to represent a technical artifact of the sequencing pipeline.

The library was made by the immunoSEQ multiplex PCR assay. A mixture of 60 forward primers for TCR Vbeta segments and 13 reverse primers for TCR Jbeta segments was used in the multiplex PCR. The CDR3 region of rearranged TCR beta genes was amplified from genomic DNA by a multiplex PCR assay. The Illumina HiSeq System was used to sequence the amplified TCR beta libraries as 87-base-pair reads. In the source study's methods: A later analysis tallied some 79 million unique TCR beta chains across the approximately 670 repertoires, and some 10 million of those chains were shared by two or more donors. Raw reads were error-corrected and collapsed into unique sequences by a nearest-neighbor algorithm in which closely related sequences were merged to remove PCR and sequencing errors. V, D and J gene segments were assigned by aligning CDR3 sequences to IMGT reference sequences. For a sequence to be retained, a match of at least six nucleotides to both a V gene segment and a J gene segment was required. Rearrangements were called productive when the CDR3 lacked stop codons and stayed in frame with V and J; all others were non-productive. Following IMGT convention, CDR3 was defined as the stretch from the second conserved V-encoded cysteine to the conserved J-encoded phenylalanine. The earlier analysis of some 540 of the donors excluded any sequence lacking an unambiguous match to a single V gene segment. In an earlier analysis of several hundred of the donors, a V segment was called functional when productive rearrangements were above 56.7%, and segregating when the standard deviation between donors exceeded 5%. A statistical classification framework was built to diagnose cytomegalovirus status from the catalog of TCR beta chain sequences. In a later analysis, TCR nucleotide sequences were compared against IMGT/GENE-DB human TR gene sequences so that V and J genes could be assigned. In a later analysis, CDR3 sequences and most-parsimonious VDJ recombination scenarios were assigned using the TCRdist pipeline. In a later analysis, each TCR beta chain was defined by its CDR3 amino acid sequence together with its V-gene family, and reads without a unique V-gene family were excluded. As a way to deal with suspected cross-contamination and a sequencing artifact, a later analysis dropped hundreds of nucleotide sequences that were highly shared and had low generation probability. For each public chain, a later analysis derived a clonal expansion index from normalized ranks of inferred template counts within each repertoire. A later analysis computed generation probabilities with a VDJ recombination model fitted to out-of-frame rearrangements, and checked the results against IGoR. A later analysis scored TCR-TCR, TCR-HLA and TCR-CMV co-occurrence with hypergeometric tests, applying a repertoire-size bias correction to TCR pairs. To estimate false discovery rates, a later analysis permuted the HLA or CMV assignments 20 times. In a later analysis, co-occurring TCRs were grouped with DBSCAN, and TCRdist sequence similarity was added when clustering was performed within HLA-allele-positive subsets. Co-occurrence clustering excluded repertoires with fewer than 30,000 or more than 120,000 public chains, plus five with anomalous nucleotide sharing. TCRdb stores this immuneACCESS table with in-frame sequences only. Part of the clones is absent; in the studies checked, under half of the shortfall reflects unresolved V genes, and no reason is known for the rest. D and trimming were read from the DNA, whereas the V and J calls and clone size are those reported in that table. Here the sample has more than 110,000 clones; roughly 75% occur a single time. 6.8% of the sample is in the top ten clones.

The cohort comprised around 690 healthy bone marrow donors. At the time of sampling, every cohort member was nominally healthy, though immune exposures that went unrecorded were likely present. The donor tested CMV seropositive and was one of the 289 seropositive cohort members. Every donor gave a peripheral blood sample, and the peripheral blood mononuclear cells from that sample were used for TCR beta sequencing. Genomic DNA was extracted from the blood cell samples with the Qiagen DNeasy Blood Extraction Kit. From the cysteine up to the phenylalanine, the CDR3 has a length of 16 residues. The CDR3 DNA has 48 bases and is translated from base 1. Taken from the germline V gene (reference sequence), the CDR1 and CDR2 loops are GTSNPN and SVGIG. V is pruned by 1 base and J by 5 bases, leaving 9 bases of the junction without a gene match. This clone is a singleton in its sample. Its antigen remains undetermined. One base away there is no much larger clone; base qualities are not given.

This chain joins TRBV30 to TRBJ1-1, and 11 junctional nucleotides match TRBD1. This sequence originates from a man aged 35-49 years in good health and CMV-seropositive. Sequencing input: PBMCs. The CDR3 region has the sequence CAWSGVGQGAYTEAFF. The nucleotide sequence reads as follows: TGTGCCTGGAGTGGGGTCGGACAGGGGGCTTATACTGAAGCTTTCTTT.